This is a list of T cell receptor beta chains from one sample in a study of cytomegalovirus exposure and HLA in healthy donors. Measured with immunoSEQ multiplex PCR; TCRdb has only the in-frame clones, and not every one. The table has 100,000 to 150,000 clones, over 85% seen once; the top ten hold about 3%. Sequenced material: PBMCs. The receptors derive from a man aged 30 to 39 in good health and CMV-seronegative. Both conserved end residues are trimmed from each CDR3. The order of the fields is V gene, clone size, J gene, CDR3 protein. The listing skips clone size in some rows; elsewhere it reads once, few, many or a size class.

TRBV6-5,NA,TRBJ1-1,ASSYSRGNTEAF
TRBV19,few,TRBJ1-5,ASSRTPGLSLSNQPQH
TRBV27,once,TRBJ2-5,ASSSRNRQETQY
TRBV9,few,TRBJ1-6,ASSATGNSPLH
TRBV5-4,NA,TRBJ1-2,ASSLDQGPYGYT
TRBV7-2,once,TRBJ2-5,ASSLRRGKETQY
TRBV7-9,once,TRBJ1-3,ASSEQGLSGNTIY
TRBV5-6,NA,TRBJ1-4,ASSLPSGTGLT
TRBV13,NA,TRBJ2-6,ASSLRYAGANVLT
TRBV9,NA,TRBJ2-7,ASSVRPASGSHEQY
TRBV2,NA,TRBJ2-6,ASSVESSGANVLT
TRBV18,NA,TRBJ1-1,ASSRQALTEAF
TRBV19,once,TRBJ1-5,ASSFGTDSNQPQH
TRBV28,NA,TRBJ2-7,ASRPLKGATSYEQY
TRBV5-1,NA,TRBJ2-1,ASSLLGTSGDYNEQF
TRBV9,NA,TRBJ2-7,ASNLAGRGHEQY
TRBV5-5,NA,TRBJ2-4,ASSWDTNIQY
TRBV5-4,NA,TRBJ2-5,ASSSYGTGEETQY
TRBV10-1,NA,TRBJ1-5,ASTWGGRGYIQPQH
TRBV7-2,NA,TRBJ1-1,ASRGLNTEAF
TRBV5-1,NA,TRBJ1-1,ASSLALLNTEAF
TRBV7-2,NA,TRBJ1-2,ASSVPRGTGRNYGYT
TRBV2,NA,TRBJ1-6,ASTRSYNSPLH
TRBV14,NA,TRBJ2-7,ASSQPGVRGYEQY
TRBV10-2,NA,TRBJ2-7,ASSESIRTGEAEQY
TRBV18,NA,TRBJ2-7,ASSPGQGVYEQY
TRBV5-1,NA,TRBJ1-4,ASSHPSDKQPGNEKLF
TRBV2,once,TRBJ2-7,ASGGQGNYEQY
TRBV10-3,NA,TRBJ1-2,AIRAGTGGGYGYT
TRBV7-6,NA,TRBJ2-7,ASSPTGYEQY
TRBV5-1,NA,TRBJ2-5,ASSLEGVETQY
TRBV14,NA,TRBJ1-2,ASSQDTLSAGLYGYT
TRBV2,few,TRBJ1-5,ASTPPGDGQPQH
TRBV6-6,NA,TRBJ2-1,ASIRRAGEPYNEQF
TRBV27,NA,TRBJ1-2,ASSFGQGANYGYT
TRBV14,NA,TRBJ2-7,ASSPGENYEQY
TRBV6-1,NA,TRBJ2-7,ASSEDRTPSYEQY
TRBV6-5,NA,TRBJ2-7,ATHTTGGSTYEQY
TRBV15,NA,TRBJ2-3,ATSLSGGPGDTQY
TRBV6-6,NA,TRBJ2-2,ASILSENTGELF
TRBV6-5,NA,TRBJ1-1,ASSAQLNTEAF
TRBV9,NA,NA,ASSVEGRGSFYEQY
TRBV7-9,NA,TRBJ2-1,ASSLILVSDEQF
TRBV2,NA,TRBJ2-4,ASSEGRGGPGGKNIQY
TRBV15,NA,TRBJ2-7,ATSRDSLYEQY
TRBV11-2,NA,TRBJ2-7,ASRTRRDLTYEQY